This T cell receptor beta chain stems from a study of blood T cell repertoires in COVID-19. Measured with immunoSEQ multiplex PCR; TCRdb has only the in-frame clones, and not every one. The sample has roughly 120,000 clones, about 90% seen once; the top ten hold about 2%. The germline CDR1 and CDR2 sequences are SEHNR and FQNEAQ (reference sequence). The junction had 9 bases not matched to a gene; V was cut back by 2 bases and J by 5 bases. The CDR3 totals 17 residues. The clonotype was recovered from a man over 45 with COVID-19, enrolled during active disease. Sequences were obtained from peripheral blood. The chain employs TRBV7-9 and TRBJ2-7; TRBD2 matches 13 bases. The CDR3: CASSLTTSGRAEDEQYF. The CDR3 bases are TGTGCCAGCAGCTTAACAACTAGCGGGAGGGCCGAGGACGAGCAGTACTTC.